This T cell receptor (beta chain) derives from a study of OX40 agonist ivuxolimab in advanced cancers. In the study overall: Aged about 20 to 85 with a mean of around 60 years, they were 82.7% male. Under the entry rules, prior anti-PD-1, anti-PD-L1 or anti-CTLA-4 therapy was allowed, and roughly 41% had some.

This clone was seen only once. No antigen is known for it. Study outcomes and limitations: Fewer expanded clones were found on average in CD4+ than in CD8+ T cells.

CDR3 length: 13 residues. Trimming pared 5 bases from V and 7 bases from J, leaving 11 bases between. Germline CDR1 MNHEY, CDR2 SMNVEV (reference sequence). Clones were sequenced by immunoSEQ multiplex PCR, and TCRdb holds only the in-frame ones, with some missing. The table lists under 50,000 clones, approximately 84% of them singletons, with over 0.35% in the top ten. The specimen was CD4+ or CD8+ T cells sorted from blood, collected in a trial of the OX40 agonist ivuxolimab. The sequence was collected from an adult with an advanced solid tumor such as melanoma, head and neck, liver or kidney cancer. The V call is TRBV27, the J call TRBJ1-4; D is uncertain. The CDR3 region is CASSRRVGEKLFF. CDR3 DNA sequence: TGTGCCAGCAGTCGGAGGGTGGGTGAAAAACTGTTTTTT.